This T cell receptor (beta chain) was sequenced for a study of multiple sclerosis patients with progressive multifocal leukoencephalopathy. In germline, CDR1 is SGHAT, CDR2 FQNNGV. Unmatched junction bases numbered 7, after V lost 2 bases and J lost 3 bases. This CDR3 comprises 15 residues. TCRdb keeps only in-frame clones here, not all; method: immunoSEQ multiplex PCR. The table records approximately 30,000 clones, roughly 90% of them present only once. Noted time point: approximately 11 months of natalizumab therapy. Multiple sclerosis patients on natalizumab who never developed PML served as longitudinally sampled controls.

This sequence originates from a human donor with multiple sclerosis. Sequences were derived from PBMCs, sampled from a patient treated with natalizumab. The rearrangement links TRBV11-2 to TRBJ2-7, with 7 positions matching TRBD1. In DNA, the CDR3 is TGTGCCAGCAGCTTACGGACAGGCCTCTACTACGAGCAGTACTTC. This translates into CASSLRTGLYYEQYF.